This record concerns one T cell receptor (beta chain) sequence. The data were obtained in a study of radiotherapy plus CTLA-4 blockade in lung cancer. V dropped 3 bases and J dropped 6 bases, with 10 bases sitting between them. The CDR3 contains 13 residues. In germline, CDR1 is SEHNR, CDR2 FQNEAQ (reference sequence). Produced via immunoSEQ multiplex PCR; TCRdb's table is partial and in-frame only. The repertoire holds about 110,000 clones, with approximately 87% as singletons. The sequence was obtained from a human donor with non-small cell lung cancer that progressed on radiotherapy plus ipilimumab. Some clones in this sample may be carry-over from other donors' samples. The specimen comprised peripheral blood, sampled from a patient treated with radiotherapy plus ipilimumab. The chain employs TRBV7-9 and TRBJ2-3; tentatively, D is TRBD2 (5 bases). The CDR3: CASSFSGFDTQYF. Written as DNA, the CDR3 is TGTGCCAGCAGCTTTTCGGGGTTCGATACGCAGTATTTT.